One and the same sample provided the 4 T cell receptor beta chains below, sequenced in a study of CD8+ T cells in alopecia areata. RNA extraction and reverse transcription yielded cDNA as sequencing template. Produced via immunoSEQ multiplex PCR; TCRdb's table is partial and in-frame only. The data contain roughly 98,000 clones, about 64% of them singletons. Treatment in this sample: oral pan-JAK inhibitor, 5-10 mg twice daily. The material sequenced was CD8+ T cells sorted from blood, taken at week 4, from a patient treated with tofacitinib. The receptors come from a human donor with alopecia areata.

The chain carries TRBV5-1 and TRBJ2-2; D perhaps matches TRBD1 (5 bases). Germline V CDR1 and CDR2: SGHRS, YFSETQ. The CDR3 is 12 residues long. The V gene lost 7 bases and the J gene lost 1 base, with 5 bases spanning the gap. In DNA, the CDR3 is TGCGCCAGCGGACAGAACACCGGGGAGCTGTTTTTT. Amino acids: CASGQNTGELFF.

This clone was observed a handful of times. CDR3 protein: CASSLTLPSGRNNEQFF. CDR3 nucleotide sequence: TGTGCCAGCAGTTTAACTTTGCCTAGCGGGCGGAACAATGAGCAGTTCTTC. The chain joins TRBV27 to TRBJ2-1; TRBD2 matches at 8 bases. J gave up 5 bases and V 2 bases, and 11 bases lay outside the gene matches. CDR3 length: 17 amino acids. CDR1 MNHEY and CDR2 SMNVEV come from the germline V gene (reference sequence).

This clone appeared a few times. The junction differs from germline at one of its ends, possibly a read error. The chain has TRBV30 and TRBJ1-2, with a possible D match to TRBD1 (5 bases). The CDR3 has 12 residues. Germline-derived CDR1 and CDR2 are GTSNPN and SVGIG (reference sequence). The DNA of the CDR3 is TGCGCCGACGGAGGAGGGGTGGATGGCTACACCTTC. This codes for CADGGGVDGYTF. Supplemented by reference TRBV30 and TRBJ1-2, the full variable domain reads SQTIHQWPATLVQPVGSPLSLECTVEGTSNPNLYWYRQAAGRGLQLLFYSVGIGQISSEVPQNLSASRPQDRQFILSSKKLLLSDSGFYLCADGGGVDGYTFGSGTRLTVV.

V gene TRBV29-1 combines with J gene TRBJ2-7; D is possibly TRBD2 (5 bases). The CDR3 has 12 residues. The V end lost 1 base, the J end lost 6 bases, and 10 bases lay between the germline ends. Germline CDR1 SQVTM, CDR2 ANQGSEA. CDR3 sequence: CSVEVRGPEQYF. CDR3 in DNA: TGCAGCGTTGAAGTCCGGGGTCCCGAGCAGTACTTC.